The 27 T cell receptor beta chains presented below share a single source sample, sequenced in a study of CD8+CD57+ T cells in acquired aplastic anemia. CDR3 and TCR beta VDJ profiling relied on a genomic DNA template. In TCRdb, the reads were re-called with MiXCR into one record per CDR3 protein. The sample has about 210,000 distinct CDR3 sequences, under 65% seen once. The sample consisted of sorted CD4+, CD8+, or CD8+CD57+ T cells (not recorded which) from PBMCs. The receptors derive from a human donor in good health.

The CDR3 loop reads CSVDGGPFGTQYF. In DNA, the CDR3 is TGCAGCGTTGACGGGGGCCCTTTCGGGACCCAGTACTTC. The chain joins TRBV29-1 to TRBJ2-5, with D perhaps given as TRBD1 or TRBD2 (6 bases each). Trimming shortened V by 3 bases and J by 7 bases, and 15 bases separated the two germline ends. The CDR3 contains 13 residues. Per germline, CDR1 SQVTM and CDR2 ANQGSEA.

The chain links TRBV11-2 to TRBJ1-5; unclear D gene. The CDR3 runs 14 residues. Germline V lookup: CDR1 SGHAT, CDR2 FQNNGV. V lost 4 bases and J lost 7, with 14 bases in between. The CDR3 DNA follows: TGTGCCAGCAGCTCTAACGCCGACGGGCAGCCCCAGCATTTT. Its translation is CASSSNADGQPQHF.

Of note for this clonotype: A read error may account for a junction end that differs from germline. This chain links TRBV19 with TRBJ2-7; D gene uncertain. Per germline, CDR1 LNHDA and CDR2 SQIVND (reference sequence). This CDR3 region has 14 residues. CDR3 bases: TGTGCCAGTAAATGGGCAGGCGGTCCCTACGGGCAGTACTTC. Translated, it gives CASKWAGGPYGQYF.

V usage is TRBV10-3 and J usage is TRBJ2-2; possible D gene TRBD2, 6 bases. Deletions cut 7 bases from V and 3 bases from J, with 12 bases between. Germline assignment: CDR1 ENHRY and CDR2 SYGVKD. The CDR3 is 14 amino acids. CDR3 residues: CAIKEGSDTGELFF. CDR3 bases: TGTGCCATCAAGGAGGGCAGTGACACCGGGGAGCTGTTTTTT.

This chain links TRBV7-9 with TRBJ1-4; D is uncertain. The germline V gene has CDR1 SEHNR and CDR2 FQNEAQ (reference sequence). The V and J ends lost 1 base and 3 bases respectively, with 6 bases between them. The CDR3 runs to 14 residues. The CDR3 DNA is TGTGCCAGCAGCTTAGAGGTGGCTAATGAAAAACTGTTTTTT. It codes for CASSLEVANEKLFF.

In the case of this clonotype: A junction end diverges from the germline sequence, so it may reflect a read error. This chain links TRBV7-9 with TRBJ1-1, with D unresolved. CDR3 length: 15 amino acids. Germline V CDR1 and CDR2: SEHNR, FQNEAQ (reference sequence). CDR3 nucleotide sequence: TGCGCCAGCAGCCAAGAGCGTCGGAAGAACACTGAAGCTTTCTTT. Translation gives CASSQERRKNTEAFF.

J is TRBJ2-2 and V is TRBV7-9; maybe TRBD2 (5 bases). With 1 base removed from V and 5 bases from J, the gap between germline ends came to 14 bases. CDR1 and CDR2 (germline): SEHNR, FQNEAQ (reference sequence). CDR3 size: 16 residues. Written as DNA, the CDR3 is TGTGCCAGCAGCTTAGTCCCGACAACGGGGACCGGGGAGCTGTTTTTT. Its translation is CASSLVPTTGTGELFF. The whole variable domain, remainder taken from reference TRBV7-9 and TRBJ2-2, is DTGVSQNPRHKITKRGQNVTFRCDPISEHNRLYWYRQTLGQGPEFLTYFQNEAQLEKSRLLSDRFSAERPKGSFSTLEIQRTEQGDSAMYLCASSLVPTTGTGELFFGEGSRLTVL.

The chain recombines TRBV20-1 with TRBJ2-7; no clear D gene. Trimming stripped 1 base from V and 2 bases from J, with 9 bases between. Per germline, CDR1 DFQATT and CDR2 SNEGSKA (reference sequence). This CDR3 has 13 amino acids. The CDR3, as DNA: TGCAGTGCTAGAGCGGACGGTACCTACGAGCAGTACTTC. As protein: CSARADGTYEQYF.

There are many counts of this clonotype. The V and J genes are TRBV9 and TRBJ1-2, with D perhaps TRBD1 (6 bases). Germline V gene lookup returns CDR1 SGDLS and CDR2 YYNGEE. The V end lost 3 bases, the J end lost 8 bases, and 17 bases lay between the germline ends. The CDR3 extends over 14 amino acids. CDR3 nucleotides: TGTGCCAGCAGCGATAGAGGACAGTCGGAGGGCTACACCTTC. Amino acid sequence: CASSDRGQSEGYTF. Drawing the rest from reference TRBV9 and TRBJ1-2, the complete variable domain is DSGVTQTPKHLITATGQRVTLRCSPRSGDLSVYWYQQSLDQGLQFLIQYYNGEERAKGNILERFSAQQFPDLHSELNLSSLELGDSALYFCASSDRGQSEGYTFGSGTRLTVV.

This clonotype was observed at least ten times. The chain has TRBV7-9 and TRBJ2-1; 8 bases are shared with TRBD2. The CDR3 runs to 15 residues. V lost 4 bases and J lost 2; bases outside the gene matches: 4. Germline lookup yields CDR1 SEHNR and CDR2 FQNEAQ (reference sequence). The CDR3 sequence: CASSSSGSPYNEQFF. CDR3 DNA: TGTGCCAGCAGCTCCAGCGGGAGCCCCTACAATGAGCAGTTCTTC. Full variable domain (rest looked up from reference TRBV7-9 and TRBJ2-1): DTGVSQNPRHKITKRGQNVTFRCDPISEHNRLYWYRQTLGQGPEFLTYFQNEAQLEKSRLLSDRFSAERPKGSFSTLEIQRTEQGDSAMYLCASSSSGSPYNEQFFGPGTRLTVL.

This clonotype appeared a few times. J is TRBJ2-7 and V is TRBV2; D remains unclear. The CDR3 consists of 14 residues. With 5 bases removed from V and 3 bases from J, the gap between germline ends came to 14 bases. Germline V gene sequence: CDR1 SNHLY, CDR2 FYNNEI. CDR3: CASSPFGGNYEQYF. CDR3 in DNA: TGTGCCAGCAGTCCCTTCGGCGGAAACTACGAGCAGTACTTC.

In its sample, this clonotype was seen a few times. CDR3 bases: TGCAGCGTTGGCCCGGGTTACAATGAGCAGTTCTTC. Protein: CSVGPGYNEQFF. This sequence joins TRBV29-1 and TRBJ2-1; D remains unclear. Germline V gene sequence: CDR1 SQVTM, CDR2 ANQGSEA. Trimming took 4 bases from V and 4 from J, leaving 8 bases between them. The CDR3 runs 12 residues.

The CDR3 loop reads CASSLVNMGQEDSPLHF. The CDR3 DNA reads as TGTGCCAGCAGCTTAGTGAACATGGGACAGGAAGATTCACCCCTCCACTTT. V gene TRBV11-2 combines with J gene TRBJ1-6; 8 bases map to TRBD1. Germline V gene sequence: CDR1 SGHAT, CDR2 FQNNGV. The CDR3 totals 17 residues. Trimming took 1 base from V and 8 from J; bases not matched to a gene: 10.

A remark on this clonotype: A read error may produce the germline difference seen at one junction end. The genes are TRBV20-1 and TRBJ1-2; TRBD1 aligns across 7 bases. The CDR3 runs 14 residues. Germline-derived CDR1 and CDR2 are DFQATT and SNEGSKA (reference sequence). CDR3 loop: CGALAGGGVDGYTF. The CDR3 bases are TGCGGTGCTTTAGCAGGGGGAGGAGTCGATGGTTACACCTTC.

V gene TRBV5-8 combines with J gene TRBJ1-1, with D possibly being TRBD1 (5 bases). The CDR3 covers 16 residues. Trimming took 2 bases from V and 4 from J, leaving 18 bases between them. Germline V gives CDR1 SGHTS, CDR2 YDEGEE. Here the CDR3 DNA reads TGTGCCAGCAGCTTCGCTTCGATTTCGGGGGGCACTGAAGCTTTCTTT. Encoded protein: CASSFASISGGTEAFF.

The chain employs TRBV19 and TRBJ2-5; the D gene is possibly TRBD2 (6 bases). The CDR3 is made up of 14 amino acids. V shed 4 bases and J shed 2 bases, with 11 bases lying between them. Looked up from germline, CDR1 is LNHDA and CDR2 is SQIVND (reference sequence). The CDR3 loop reads CASSNQRAQETQYF. The CDR3, as DNA: TGTGCCAGTAGTAACCAGCGGGCACAAGAGACCCAGTACTTC.

The V gene is TRBV20-1, the J gene TRBJ1-2, with D possibly TRBD1 on 6 matching bases. The V gene lost 6 bases and the J gene lost 2 bases, with 16 bases spanning the gap. Germline V gives CDR1 DFQATT, CDR2 SNEGSKA (reference sequence). The CDR3 loop spans 14 amino acids. CDR3 protein: CSAPDRDTNYGYTF. In nucleotides, the CDR3 is TGCAGTGCCCCCGACCGGGACACGAACTATGGCTACACCTTC.

This rearrangement joins TRBV7-9 to TRBJ2-3, with D possibly TRBD2 on 7 matching bases. The V end was cut by 8 bases, the J end by 1 base, with 16 bases between. This CDR3 has 15 residues. The V gene's germline CDR1 is SEHNR and CDR2 FQNEAQ (reference sequence). The CDR3 DNA sequence: TGTGCCAGCGATGGGGGGGGCGTAGGCACAGATACGCAGTATTTT. Its translation: CASDGGGVGTDTQYF. The full variable domain, in which reference TRBV7-9 and TRBJ2-3 provide the parts outside the CDR3, is DTGVSQNPRHKITKRGQNVTFRCDPISEHNRLYWYRQTLGQGPEFLTYFQNEAQLEKSRLLSDRFSAERPKGSFSTLEIQRTEQGDSAMYLCASDGGGVGTDTQYFGPGTRLTVL.

CDR3 in amino acids: CASSLVGENEAFF. The CDR3 bases are TGTGCCAGCAGCTTAGTAGGAGAAAATGAAGCTTTCTTT. J is TRBJ1-1 and V is TRBV7-2; D is undetermined. V shed 1 base and J shed 7 bases, with 10 bases lying between them. The V gene's germline CDR1 is SGHTA and CDR2 FQGNSA. There are 13 residues in the CDR3.

The sample holds one count of this clonotype. Written as DNA, the CDR3 is TGCAGTGCCACGACTAGACAGTACAATGAGCAGTTCTTC. Translating gives CSATTRQYNEQFF. The chain is built from TRBV20-1 and TRBJ2-1; tentative D call: TRBD2 (6 bases). V shed 6 bases and J shed 4 bases, with 13 bases lying between them. The germline V gene encodes CDR1 DFQATT and CDR2 SNEGSKA (reference sequence). The length of the CDR3 is 13 residues.

J is TRBJ2-1 and V is TRBV20-1, with D perhaps matching TRBD2 (6 bases). This CDR3 comprises 13 residues. The germline V gene encodes CDR1 DFQATT and CDR2 SNEGSKA (reference sequence). Trimming cost V 6 bases and J 3 bases, with 12 bases left between them. The CDR3 coding sequence is TGCAGTGCCGCCCCCGGGGGCTACAATGAGCAGTTCTTC. Its translation: CSAAPGGYNEQFF.

The rearrangement links TRBV28 to TRBJ1-6; D is uncertain. Germline V gives CDR1 MDHEN, CDR2 SYDVKM. The CDR3 contains 16 residues. Trimming stripped 2 bases from V and 7 bases from J, with 15 bases between. The DNA of the CDR3 is TGTGCCAGCAGTTTAAGGTATCAGGACCCAAATTCACCCCTCCACTTT. Protein product: CASSLRYQDPNSPLHF.

This clonotype was recorded many times. V is TRBV2 and J is TRBJ1-6, with D tentatively TRBD1 (6 bases). Trimming left V 4 bases short and J 8 bases short, with 18 bases between. The CDR3 extends over 16 amino acids. From germline, CDR1 is SNHLY and CDR2 FYNNEI. CDR3 amino acids: CASSGPGEGMDSPLHF. The CDR3 bases are TGTGCCAGCAGTGGGCCAGGGGAGGGAATGGATTCACCCCTCCACTTT.

As for this clonotype: A read error may account for a junction end that differs from germline. The chain links TRBV10-2 to TRBJ2-5; perhaps D is TRBD1 or TRBD2 (5 bases each). CDR3 size: 10 residues. Germline V gene sequence: CDR1 WSHSY, CDR2 SAAADI. The CDR3 DNA sequence: TGCGCCAGCAGTGGGGACGGGATTTCATTC. It translates to CASSGDGISF.

This clonotype was seen only once. The chain carries TRBV7-8 and TRBJ2-7; 8 nucleotides align to TRBD2. CDR3 length: 16 amino acids. Germline lookup yields CDR1 SGHVS and CDR2 FQNEAQ. The junction had 9 bases not matched to a gene; V was cut back by 5 bases and J by 0 bases. The CDR3 reads CASSPSSGSLSYEQYF. The CDR3 bases are TGTGCCAGCAGCCCAAGCAGCGGGAGCCTCTCCTACGAGCAGTACTTC.

This clonotype was counted ten times or more. The rearrangement links TRBV20-1 to TRBJ2-2; TRBD1 might be the D (7 bases). This CDR3 has 17 amino acids. The ends were cut back, 0 bases at V and 6 bases at J, with 20 bases in the middle. Germline assignment: CDR1 DFQATT and CDR2 SNEGSKA (reference sequence). The CDR3 DNA is TGCAGTGCTAGAGATCAAGTCAGGGGGACGGGGGCCGGGGAGCTGTTTTTT. It codes for CSARDQVRGTGAGELFF.

Details on this clonotype: Being one base from a much bigger clone, this may be a read error. The V call is TRBV9, the J call TRBJ2-7, with 8 bases matching TRBD2. The CDR3 runs to 15 residues. Germline trimming cut 9 bases from V and 5 bases from J; bases unmatched to any gene: 16. Germline CDR1 reads SGDLS; CDR2 reads YYNGEE. CDR3 in amino acids: CANSPTGGGAHEQYF. CDR3 bases: TGTGCCAACAGTCCCACGGGAGGGGGAGCCCACGAGCAGTACTTC.